Listed below are T cell receptor beta chains from one sample, sequenced in a study of blood T cell repertoires in COVID-19. The table came from immunoSEQ multiplex PCR; TCRdb's copy has only in-frame clones and leaves some out. The table lists 250,000 to 300,000 clones, around 90% of them singletons. The sequenced sample consisted of PBMCs or T cells enriched from blood (not recorded which). These receptors came from a woman between 25 and 40 years old who had recovered from COVID-19. The CDR3 runs from the conserved cysteine through the conserved F or W. A D gene is named only where the DNA matches it firmly. The size of a clone is reported for some rows only, either as once, few or many, or as a class for expanded clones.

J	D	V	size	DNA	CDR3
TRBJ1-6	-	TRBV19	-	TGTGCCAGTAGTATAGTAGGGGATTCACCCCTCCACTTT	CASSIVGDSPLHF
TRBJ2-6	-	TRBV7-9	-	TGTGCCAGCAGCGCATCAGGGTCCCTGGCGGGGGCCAACGTCCTGACTTTC	CASSASGSLAGANVLTF
TRBJ1-5	TRBD1	TRBV5-1	-	TGCGCCAGCAGTTCGGGACAGCCCAATCAGCCCCAGCATTTT	CASSSGQPNQPQHF
TRBJ1-1	-	TRBV11-2	-	TGTGCCAGCAGCTTAGACGGGTGGATGAACACTGAAGCTTTCTTT	CASSLDGWMNTEAFF
TRBJ2-1	TRBD1	TRBV9	-	TGTGCCAGCAGCGTAGTAGGGACAGCCTACTACAATGAGCAGTTCTTC	CASSVVGTAYYNEQFF
TRBJ1-2	TRBD1	TRBV7-2	-	TGTGCCAGCAGCTTCCGACAGGGGTATGGCTACACCTTC	CASSFRQGYGYTF
TRBJ2-1	TRBD2	TRBV10-3	-	TGTGCCATCAGTGCCGGGACTAGCGGGAGGTTCAATGAGCAGTTCTTC	CAISAGTSGRFNEQFF
TRBJ1-4	-	TRBV6-5	-	TGTGCCAGCAGTTACTCTTGGACAGCAACTAATGAAAAACTGTTTTTT	CASSYSWTATNEKLFF
TRBJ1-5	TRBD1	TRBV2	-	TGTGCCAGCACCATCGCGGTAGGGGGCAGGCATCAGCCCCAGCATTTT	CASTIAVGGRHQPQHF
TRBJ2-1	-	TRBV9	once	TGTGCCAGCAGCGTAGAGGCTAGCTCCCACAATGAGCAGTTCTTC	CASSVEASSHNEQFF
TRBJ2-1	TRBD2	TRBV7-6	-	TGTGCCAGCAGCTTTTTCCTAGCGGGGGGGACCTCCTACAATGAGCAGTTCTTC	CASSFFLAGGTSYNEQFF
TRBJ2-1	TRBD1	TRBV9	-	TGTGCCAGCACCATTACGGACAGGTCCTACAATGAGCAGTTCTTC	CASTITDRSYNEQFF
TRBJ2-2	TRBD2	TRBV6-2/TRBV6-3	once	TGTGCCAGCAGCGACGGGACTAGCGGGAGGGTCACCGGGGAGCTGTTTTTT	CASSDGTSGRVTGELFF
TRBJ2-1	-	TRBV5-6	-	TGTGCCAGCAGCTTGGCGAGCGGATCTAGTAGGGTTAAGTTCTTC	CASSLASGSSRVKFF
TRBJ1-2	-	TRBV5-8	-	TGTGCCAGCAGCCGGGGGACCGACCACTATGGCTACACCTTC	CASSRGTDHYGYTF
TRBJ1-3	-	TRBV6-5	-	TGTGCCAGCAGTTTAACAGGGACTGGAAACACCATATATTTT	CASSLTGTGNTIYF
TRBJ1-5	TRBD1	TRBV15	-	TGTGCCACCAGGCCAGGGGGCTTGGGCAATCAGCCCCAGCATTTT	CATRPGGLGNQPQHF
TRBJ2-5	-	TRBV5-1	-	TGCGCCAGCGCATCTACAGGGCAGGTCCAAGAGACCCAGTACTTC	CASASTGQVQETQYF
TRBJ2-1	TRBD2	TRBV5-8	-	TGTGCCAGCAGCTTGGGACTAGCGGGGTACAATGAGCAGTTCTTC	CASSLGLAGYNEQFF
TRBJ2-7	-	TRBV5-4	-	TGTGCCTTCTGGGGAGAGACTAGTTACGAGCAGTACTTC	CAFWGETSYEQYF
TRBJ2-5	-	TRBV2	-	TGTGCCAGCAGCGAGATGACAGGATACCAAGAGACCCAGTACTTC	CASSEMTGYQETQYF
TRBJ1-5	-	TRBV7-8	-	TGTGCCAGCAGCTTAGAGCCCGGAAGAGGGCGCAATCAGCCCCAGCATTTT	CASSLEPGRGRNQPQHF
TRBJ1-1	-	TRBV9	-	TGTGCCAGCAGCGTCGGGGCAGGGGCGAACACTGAAGCTTTCTTT	CASSVGAGANTEAFF
TRBJ2-1	-	TRBV6-5	-	TGTGCCAGCAGCACTACTAGCTACAATGAGCAGTTCTTC	CASSTTSYNEQFF
TRBJ2-2	-	TRBV7-7	-	TGTGCTAGCAGCTTAGCTAACTACAGGGCCGGGGAGCTGTTTTTT	CASSLANYRAGELFF
TRBJ1-2	-	TRBV7-9	-	TGTGCCAGCAGCCACCCAGGCCCAAATGGCTACACCTTC	CASSHPGPNGYTF
TRBJ2-1	TRBD2	TRBV24-1	-	TGTGCCACCAGTGATAATAGCGGGAGGGCCATGAATGAGCAGTTCTTC	CATSDNSGRAMNEQFF
TRBJ1-5	-	TRBV21-1	-	TGTGCCAGCAGCAGAGCAGGGGATCAGCCCCAGCATTTT	CASSRAGDQPQHF
TRBJ2-5	TRBD1	TRBV28	-	TGTGCCAGCAGCTGGGGGACAGGGACCCAAGAGACCCAGTACTTC	CASSWGTGTQETQYF
TRBJ2-7	-	TRBV29-1	-	TGCAGCGTTGAAGGCAGGACCTACGAGCAGTACTTC	CSVEGRTYEQYF
TRBJ1-5	TRBD1	TRBV2	-	TGTGCCAGCAGGGACAGGGGGTTTCAGCCCCAGCATTTT	CASRDRGFQPQHF
TRBJ1-1	-	TRBV12-3/TRBV12-4	-	TGTGCCAGCAGTTTCGCAGTGAACACTGAAGCTTTCTTT	CASSFAVNTEAFF
TRBJ2-7	TRBD1	TRBV27	-	TGTGCCGGGAGACAGGGTATGAACGAGCAGTACTTC	CAGRQGMNEQYF
TRBJ2-7	TRBD1	TRBV5-4	once	TGTGCCAGCAGCTTGGGCAGGGGGCGATACGAGCAGTACTTC	CASSLGRGRYEQYF
TRBJ2-3	TRBD2	TRBV19	-	TGTGCCAGTAGTATCTTAGCGGGAGAAGGCACAGATACGCAGTATTTT	CASSILAGEGTDTQYF
TRBJ2-7	TRBD2	TRBV5-4	-	TGTGCCAGTCAAAACCCCGAGCGGGAGAGGGGTTACGAGCAGTACTTC	CASQNPERERGYEQYF
TRBJ1-2	-	TRBV15	-	TGTGCCACCAGCAGAGATCACCTAACCGACTATGGCTACACCTTC	CATSRDHLTDYGYTF
TRBJ2-1	TRBD2	TRBV28	-	TGTGCCAGCAGACCGGGACTAGCGGGATCCGGAATGTTCTCCTGGGAGCAGTTCTTC	CASRPGLAGSGMFSWEQFF
TRBJ2-1	-	TRBV24-1	-	TGTGCCACCACCTCAGCAGGGCCCTACAATGAGCAGTTCTTC	CATTSAGPYNEQFF
TRBJ2-7	TRBD2	TRBV19	-	TGTGCCAGTAGTATCGGTAGCGGGAGCTCCTACGAGCAGTACTTC	CASSIGSGSSYEQYF
TRBJ2-1	TRBD1	TRBV11-3	-	TGTGCCAGCAGCCGGACAGGGGGTGAGCAGTTCTTC	CASSRTGGEQFF
TRBJ1-1	-	TRBV5-4	once	TGTGCCAGCAGAAAAGCGACAGAGAACACTGAAGCTTTCTTT	CASRKATENTEAFF
TRBJ1-3	-	TRBV28	-	TGTGCCAGCAGTTTATACCCGGGGGTACTCCAGGACGCGGAGGGAAACACCATATATTTT	CASSLYPGVLQDAEGNTIYF
TRBJ2-3	TRBD1	TRBV12-5	-	TGTGCTAGTGGACGGGACAGTAGCACAGATACGCAGTATTTT	CASGRDSSTDTQYF
TRBJ2-2	TRBD2	TRBV18	-	TGTGCCAGCTCACCCACTAGCGGGAGCCCATCAGGTACCGGGGAGCTGTTTTTT	CASSPTSGSPSGTGELFF
TRBJ2-1	TRBD2	TRBV3-1/TRBV3-2	-	TGTGCCAGCAGCCCCGCGTACGGTCGGGAGGGCCTCGGTGAGCAGTTCTTC	CASSPAYGREGLGEQFF
TRBJ2-5	TRBD2	TRBV6-1	-	TGTGCCAGCAGTGAAAAGGGTAGTCTAGCGGGAGTGGAGACCCAGTACTTC	CASSEKGSLAGVETQYF
TRBJ2-2	TRBD2	TRBV7-6	once	TGTGCCAGCAGCGCCTCTAGCGGGAACACCGGGGAGCTGTTTTTT	CASSASSGNTGELFF